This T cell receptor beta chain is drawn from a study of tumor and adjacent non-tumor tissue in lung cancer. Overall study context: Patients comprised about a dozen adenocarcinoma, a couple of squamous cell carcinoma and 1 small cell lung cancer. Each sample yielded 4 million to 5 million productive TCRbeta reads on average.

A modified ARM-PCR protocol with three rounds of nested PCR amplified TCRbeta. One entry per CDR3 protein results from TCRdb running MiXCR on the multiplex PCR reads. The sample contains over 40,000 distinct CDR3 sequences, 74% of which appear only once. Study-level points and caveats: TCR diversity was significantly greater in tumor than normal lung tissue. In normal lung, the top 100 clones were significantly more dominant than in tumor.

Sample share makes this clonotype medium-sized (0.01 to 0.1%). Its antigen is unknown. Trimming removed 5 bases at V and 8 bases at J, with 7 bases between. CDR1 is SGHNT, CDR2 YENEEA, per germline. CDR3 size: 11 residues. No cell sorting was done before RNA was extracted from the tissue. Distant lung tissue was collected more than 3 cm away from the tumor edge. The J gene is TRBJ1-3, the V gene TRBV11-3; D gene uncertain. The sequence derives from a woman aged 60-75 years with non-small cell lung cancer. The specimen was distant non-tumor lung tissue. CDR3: CASSLEDTIYF. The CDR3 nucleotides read TGTGCCAGCAGCCTGGAGGACACCATATATTTT.